The subject of this entry is one T cell receptor beta chain. Its specificity is not known. The V gene end was trimmed by 2 bases and the J gene end by 8 bases; junction bases not matched to a gene: 7. Germline CDR1 and CDR2: SGHRS and YFSETQ. This CDR3 comprises 14 residues. Produced via immunoSEQ multiplex PCR; TCRdb's table is partial and in-frame only. The table has tens of thousands of clones, roughly 90% seen once. This sample is part of a study of OX40 agonist ivuxolimab in advanced cancers. General study findings and limits: Some patients who did not respond also had low normalized T-cell clonal expansion. At 0.1 to 3.0 mg/kg and by week 6, clonal expansion occurred in CD4+ and CD8+ blood T cells.

The input for sequencing was CD4+ or CD8+ T cells sorted from blood, taken in a trial of the OX40 agonist ivuxolimab. This sequence originates from an adult with an advanced solid tumor such as melanoma, head and neck, liver or kidney cancer. J is TRBJ2-4 and V is TRBV5-1; TRBD1 matches 7 bases. As DNA, the CDR3 is TGCGCCAGCAGCTTTAAACAGGGGCAACACATTCAGTACTTC. It codes for CASSFKQGQHIQYF.